This is a list of T cell receptor beta chains from one sample in a study of a mutant IDH1 vaccine in newly diagnosed glioma. Clones were sequenced by immunoSEQ multiplex PCR, and TCRdb holds only the in-frame ones, with some missing. The table includes over 45,000 clones, roughly 80% detected once. These TCRs' antigens remain unknown. Sequencing used PBMCs, obtained from a glioma patient whose treatment included an IDH1 peptide vaccine. These receptors all stem from a man aged 40-49 years with glioma. Each CDR3 is given with its conserved first and last residue. A D gene is named only where the DNA matches it firmly. Only some rows state a clone size, as once, few, many or a class for expanded clones.

-	TRBV5-1	TRBJ1-3	13	-	CASSLAAGNTIYF	TGCGCCAGCAGCTTGGCCGCAGGAAACACCATATATTTT
-	TRBV15	TRBJ1-2	14	-	CATSSPTGIGGYTF	TGTGCCACCAGCAGCCCTACAGGGATCGGGGGCTACACCTTC
-	TRBV6-1	TRBJ2-3	11	-	CASRSTDTQYF	TGTGCCAGCCGGAGCACAGATACGCAGTATTTT
-	TRBV6-5	TRBJ2-1	15	few	CASSYEGPGYNEQFF	TGTGCCAGCAGTTACGAGGGGCCCGGATACAATGAGCAGTTCTTC
-	TRBV18	TRBJ2-7	13	-	CASSPLKGYEQYF	TGTGCCAGCTCACCACTGAAGGGCTACGAGCAGTACTTC
-	TRBV14	TRBJ1-2	12	-	CASSQETRGYTF	TGTGCCAGCAGCCAAGAGACGCGCGGCTACACCTTC
-	TRBV6-5	TRBJ1-2	15	-	CASSYSNRANLGYTF	TGTGCCAGCAGTTACTCGAACAGGGCTAATCTTGGCTACACCTTC
-	TRBV30	TRBJ1-6	13	-	CARRQQNNSPLHF	TGTGCCCGCCGACAGCAAAATAATTCACCCCTCCACTTT
TRBD1	TRBV6-6	TRBJ2-2	15	-	CASRSTGAVTGELFF	TGTGCCAGCAGGTCCACAGGGGCGGTGACCGGGGAGCTGTTTTTT
TRBD1	TRBV10-1	TRBJ2-1	12	-	CASRDRDSEQFF	TGCGCCAGCAGGGACAGGGATAGTGAGCAGTTCTTC
-	TRBV4-1	TRBJ1-2	15	-	CASSQAYRVSYGYTF	TGCGCCAGCAGCCAAGCTTACAGGGTAAGCTATGGCTACACCTTC
TRBD2	TRBV9	TRBJ2-5	13	-	CASRPREGETQYF	TGTGCCAGCAGGCCCAGGGAGGGGGAGACCCAGTACTTC
TRBD2	TRBV5-1	TRBJ2-7	16	-	CASSLASGGQTYEQYF	TGCGCCAGCAGCTTGGCTAGCGGGGGGCAAACCTACGAGCAGTACTTC
-	TRBV4-1	TRBJ2-1	12	-	CASSQMGDEQFF	TGCGCCAGCAGCCAGATGGGAGATGAGCAGTTCTTC
-	TRBV6-1	TRBJ2-7	14	few	CASSETVLYAEQYF	TGTGCCAGCAGTGAAACGGTCCTATATGCCGAGCAGTACTTC
-	TRBV13	TRBJ2-7	13	-	CASSLGLAYEQYF	TGTGCCAGCAGCCTCGGGCTGGCCTACGAGCAGTACTTC
-	TRBV19	TRBJ1-2	13	-	CASSKGPGYGYTF	TGTGCCAGTAGTAAGGGGCCTGGCTATGGCTACACCTTC
-	TRBV11-2	TRBJ2-7	13	-	CASSFLETDEQYF	TGTGCCAGCAGCTTTCTGGAGACGGACGAGCAGTACTTC
-	TRBV6-5	TRBJ1-2	12	-	CASSAGGLGYTF	TGTGCCAGCAGTGCTGGGGGCCTCGGCTACACCTTC
-	TRBV9	TRBJ1-2	13	few	CASSEFEVHGYTF	TGTGCCAGCAGCGAATTCGAGGTGCATGGCTACACCTTC
TRBD1	TRBV5-6	TRBJ1-2	17	-	CASSLFPGTGVGYGYTF	TGTGCCAGCAGCTTGTTCCCCGGGACAGGGGTAGGCTATGGCTACACCTTC
-	TRBV7-2	TRBJ1-6	13	-	CASSFFGRGPLHF	TGTGCCAGCAGCTTCTTTGGGAGGGGACCCCTCCACTTT
-	TRBV7-9	TRBJ1-1	14	once	CASSLGQGHTEAFF	TGTGCCAGCAGCTTAGGGCAGGGTCACACTGAAGCTTTCTTT
TRBD1	TRBV19	TRBJ1-5	15	medium-sized	CASSIGTGGEQPQHF	TGTGCCAGTAGTATAGGGACAGGGGGGGAGCAGCCCCAGCATTTT
TRBD1	TRBV7-9	TRBJ1-2	15	-	CASSQQSGQGRGYTF	TGTGCCAGCAGCCAGCAATCGGGACAGGGTAGGGGCTACACCTTC
-	TRBV7-2	TRBJ1-1	13	-	CASTPVGRVGAFF	TGTGCCAGCACCCCCGTAGGCAGGGTGGGGGCTTTCTTT
-	TRBV18	TRBJ1-2	12	once	CASSPGTEVYTF	TGTGCCAGCTCACCGGGGACGGAGGTCTACACCTTC
-	TRBV2	TRBJ2-7	13	-	CASSVLGAYEQYF	TGTGCCAGCAGTGTGCTGGGAGCCTACGAGCAGTACTTC
TRBD1	TRBV9	TRBJ1-1	17	-	CASSPVGRGHMNTEAFF	TGTGCCAGCAGCCCAGTTGGGAGGGGGCATATGAACACTGAAGCTTTCTTT
TRBD1	TRBV5-1	TRBJ2-7	15	few	CASSPGQGGPYEQYF	TGCGCCAGCAGCCCGGGACAGGGGGGACCCTACGAGCAGTACTTC
-	TRBV7-2	TRBJ2-7	12	-	CASSLELARQYF	TGTGCCAGCAGCTTAGAGTTAGCTCGGCAGTACTTC
TRBD1	TRBV6-5	TRBJ2-3	15	-	CASSKDRGHTDTQYF	TGTGCCAGCAGTAAGGACAGGGGGCACACAGATACGCAGTATTTT
-	TRBV10-1	TRBJ2-1	16	-	CASSESKLVEDNEQFF	TGCGCCAGCAGTGAGTCGAAACTAGTCGAGGACAATGAGCAGTTCTTC
TRBD1	TRBV5-6	TRBJ2-1	15	-	CASSLVGQGYNEQFF	TGTGCCAGCAGCTTGGTTGGACAGGGGTACAATGAGCAGTTCTTC
-	TRBV10-1	TRBJ2-3	14	-	CASSPRGYTDTQYF	TGCGCCAGCTCTCCTAGAGGTTACACAGATACGCAGTATTTT
TRBD2	TRBV6-4	TRBJ2-3	16	-	CASSRTSGGAWDTQYF	TGTGCCAGCAGTCGGACTAGCGGGGGGGCCTGGGATACGCAGTATTTT
-	TRBV2	TRBJ1-6	15	-	CASSDRGRGGSPLHF	TGTGCCAGCAGTGATAGAGGGAGGGGAGGCTCACCCCTCCACTTT
TRBD2	TRBV5-4	TRBJ2-1	15	-	CASSLRGGSYNEQFF	TGTGCCAGCAGCTTGCGGGGGGGCTCCTACAATGAGCAGTTCTTC
-	TRBV7-2	TRBJ1-2	15	-	CASSQPGQTNYGYTF	TGTGCCAGCAGCCAGCCCGGACAGACTAACTATGGCTACACCTTC
-	TRBV2	TRBJ1-5	12	few	CASSEWIQPQHF	TGTGCCAGCAGTGAGTGGATCCAGCCCCAGCATTTT
-	TRBV6-6	TRBJ1-2	13	-	CASSWGREYGYTF	TGTGCCAGCAGCTGGGGGAGAGAGTATGGCTACACCTTC
TRBD2	TRBV9	TRBJ2-5	15	-	CASSPLSGGQETQYF	TGTGCCAGCAGCCCCCTATCGGGAGGGCAAGAGACCCAGTACTTC
-	TRBV15	TRBJ2-1	14	-	CATSTGSSYNEQFF	TGTGCCACCAGCACTGGGAGCTCCTACAATGAGCAGTTCTTC
-	TRBV6-1	TRBJ1-2	16	-	CASSERGGLWGVGYTF	TGTGCCAGCAGTGAAAGGGGGGGATTGTGGGGGGTTGGCTACACCTTC
TRBD1	TRBV5-4	TRBJ1-6	14	-	CASSFQGANSPLHF	TGTGCCAGCAGCTTTCAGGGGGCTAATTCACCCCTCCACTTT
-	TRBV9	TRBJ1-2	12	once	CASSNRVYGYTF	TGTGCCAGCAGCAACCGGGTTTATGGCTACACCTTC
-	TRBV10-3	TRBJ1-5	14	-	CAISESQGNQPQHF	TGTGCCATCAGTGAGTCGCAGGGTAATCAGCCCCAGCATTTT
-	TRBV13	TRBJ2-2	12	-	CASSSYTGELFF	TGTGCCAGCAGCTCCTACACCGGGGAGCTGTTTTTT
-	TRBV6-1	TRBJ2-2	14	-	CASTRDPAPGELFF	TGTGCCAGTACTCGGGACCCTGCGCCCGGGGAGCTGTTTTTT
-	TRBV27	TRBJ1-5	15	few	CASSDSRTSNQPQHF	TGTGCCAGCAGCGACAGTCGAACTAGCAATCAGCCCCAGCATTTT
-	TRBV9	TRBJ1-1	14	-	CASSTGPLNTEAFF	TGTGCCAGCAGCACCGGACCACTGAACACTGAAGCTTTCTTT
TRBD2	TRBV7-2	TRBJ2-5	13	-	CASSLMGGETQYF	TGTGCCAGCAGCTTAATGGGGGGGGAGACCCAGTACTTC
-	TRBV27	TRBJ2-3	15	-	CASSSGGRGTDTQYF	TGTGCCAGCAGTTCCGGGGGACGGGGCACAGATACGCAGTATTTT
-	TRBV19	TRBJ1-4	15	-	CASSMGPHRNEKLFF	TGTGCCAGTAGTATGGGACCCCACCGAAATGAAAAACTGTTTTTT